The 5 T cell receptor beta chains below all came from one sample that was sequenced in a study of shared clonotypes between healthy human individuals (TCRdb year 2020). For the CD8 naive samples, CD45RO-negative cells were positively selected for CCR7, yielding a CD45RA+CCR7+ population from which TemRA cells were excluded. Library method: the immunoSEQ multiplex PCR assay. The clones in this table, taken by TCRdb from immuneACCESS, are in-frame only. Not every clone is retained; where verified, under half of the shortfall comes from an unresolved V gene, and the cause of the rest is unknown. Counted in this sample were more than 600,000 clones; around 90% of them appeared once. Approximately 22% of the sample belongs to the ten largest clones. The sample was naive CD8+ T cells sorted from blood. The label giving this sample's cell subset or site can be read as: CD45RA+CCR7+. These receptors were taken from a man aged 30 to 39 in good health.

The chain uses TRBV27 and TRBJ2-6, with 7 positions matching TRBD2. Losses at the gene ends were 5 bases for V and 0 bases for J; bases not matched to a gene: 10. Per germline, CDR1 MNHEY and CDR2 SMNVEV (reference sequence). The CDR3 contains 18 residues. The CDR3: CASSPIGEGISGANVLTF. CDR3 nucleotides: TGTGCCAGCAGTCCGATCGGGGAGGGTATCTCTGGGGCCAACGTCCTGACTTTC.

V is TRBV18 and J is TRBJ2-2; tentative D call: TRBD2 (5 bases). Germline CDR1 and CDR2: KGHSH and LQKENI. The ends were cut back, 0 bases at V and 2 bases at J, with 7 bases in the middle. The CDR3 extends over 15 amino acids. The CDR3 region is CASSPPSVNTGELFF. The CDR3 nucleotides are TGTGCCAGCTCACCACCTAGCGTAAACACCGGGGAGCTGTTTTTT.

This chain links TRBV7-9 with TRBJ2-7, with no clear D. Germline V gene data show CDR1 as SEHNR and CDR2 as FQNEAQ (reference sequence). The CDR3 is 14 amino acids. Deletions cut 4 bases from V and 1 base from J, with 11 bases between. CDR3 loop: CASSSPDRSYEQYF. The CDR3 nucleotides read TGTGCCAGCAGCTCTCCAGACCGTTCCTACGAGCAGTACTTC.

The CDR3 bases are TGTGCCAGCAGCTTAAAGGGCCTAGCTTACAATGAGCAGTTCTTC. Amino acid sequence: CASSLKGLAYNEQFF. This rearrangement joins TRBV13 to TRBJ2-1, with D maybe TRBD2 (5 bases). The CDR3 covers 15 residues. Between the trimmed V and J ends, which lost 2 bases and 4 bases, there was a span of 12 bases. The germline CDR1 and CDR2 sequences are PRHDT and FYEKMQ (reference sequence).

This chain connects TRBV27 to TRBJ2-7; 7 nucleotides agree with TRBD1. Germline loops: CDR1 MNHEY, CDR2 SMNVEV (reference sequence). With 5 bases clipped from V and 3 bases from J, the junction kept 10 bases outside the gene matches. CDR3 length equals 15 residues. CDR3 DNA: TGTGCCAGCAGTCGACAGGACAGGACCCTCTACGAGCAGTACTTC. Residues: CASSRQDRTLYEQYF.